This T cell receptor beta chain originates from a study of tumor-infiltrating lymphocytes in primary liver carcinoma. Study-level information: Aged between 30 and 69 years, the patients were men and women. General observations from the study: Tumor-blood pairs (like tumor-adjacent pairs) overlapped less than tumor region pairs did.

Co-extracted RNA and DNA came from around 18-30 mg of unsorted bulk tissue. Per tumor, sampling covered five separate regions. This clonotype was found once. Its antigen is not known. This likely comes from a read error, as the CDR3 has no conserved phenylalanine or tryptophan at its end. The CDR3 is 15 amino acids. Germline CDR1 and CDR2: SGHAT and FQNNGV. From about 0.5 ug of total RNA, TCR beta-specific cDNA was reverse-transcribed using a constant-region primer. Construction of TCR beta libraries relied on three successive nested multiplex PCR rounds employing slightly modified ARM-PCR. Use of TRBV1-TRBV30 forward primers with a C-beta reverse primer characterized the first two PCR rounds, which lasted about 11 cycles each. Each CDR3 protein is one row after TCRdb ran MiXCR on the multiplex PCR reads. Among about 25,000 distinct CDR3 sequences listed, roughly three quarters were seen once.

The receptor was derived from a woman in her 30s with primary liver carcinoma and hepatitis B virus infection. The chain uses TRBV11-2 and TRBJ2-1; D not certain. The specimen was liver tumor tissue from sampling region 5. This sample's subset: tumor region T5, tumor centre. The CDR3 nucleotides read TGTGCCAGCAGCTTAGATGGAAGTACCTATAATGAGCAGTTCCTC. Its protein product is CASSLDGSTYNEQFL.